The present T cell receptor (beta chain) was sequenced within a study of T cell repertoires in cytomegalovirus infection. This clonotype showed up just a few times. TCRdb reprocessed the reads with MiXCR, giving one entry per CDR3 protein. There are about 150,000 distinct CDR3 sequences in the sample; about a sixth occur only once, and roughly a sixth lies in the top ten. This CDR3 has 15 amino acids. Trimming left V 1 base short and J 6 bases short, with 16 bases between. Germline V CDR1 and CDR2: SGHAT, FQNNGV. The sequenced material came from CD8+ T cells from PBMCs. The sequence came from a human donor in good health (CMV status not recorded). Some clones in this sample may be carry-over from other donors' samples. This chain uses TRBV11-2 with TRBJ2-7; weak D call: TRBD2 (7 bases). The CDR3 protein is CASSLVSSGGSEQYF. DNA for the CDR3: TGTGCCAGCAGCTTAGTCTCCTCGGGGGGCTCCGAGCAGTACTTC.